Below are 23 T cell receptor beta chains sequenced from a single sample in a study of shared clonotypes between healthy human individuals. Data came from immunoSEQ multiplex PCR; TCRdb stores just in-frame clones and leaves some out. The sample yields about 2.5 million clones, 85% to 95% seen once. What was sequenced was naive CD4+ T cells from PBMCs. The sample's subset: CD45RA+ positively selected. The origin of the receptors is a man between 18 and 35 years old in good health. Some clones in this sample may be carry-over from other donors' samples.

This chain uses TRBV4-2 with TRBJ2-3, with D perhaps TRBD2 (5 bases). V was shortened by 4 bases and J by 2 bases, with 13 bases between the two germline ends. The CDR3 is made up of 15 amino acids. Germline V gene lookup returns CDR1 LGHNA and CDR2 YNFKEQ. The CDR3 here is CASSLGGQYTDTQYF. In nucleotides, the CDR3 is TGTGCCAGCAGCCTTGGAGGCCAGTACACAGATACGCAGTATTTT.

In this sample, this clone turned up once. The gene calls are TRBV7-2 and TRBJ2-2; 7 positions match TRBD2. V lost 2 bases and J lost 5; bases outside the gene matches: 5. CDR1 and CDR2 (germline): SGHTA, FQGNSA. CDR3 length: 15 residues. CDR3: CASSLLGRVTGELFF. The CDR3 nucleotides read TGTGCCAGCAGCTTATTGGGGAGGGTAACCGGGGAGCTGTTTTTT.

V usage is TRBV29-1 and J usage is TRBJ2-1; TRBD2 matches 11 bases. V shed 8 bases and J 5 bases; nucleotides not matched to a gene: 5. The germline CDR1 and CDR2 sequences are SQVTM and ANQGSEA. CDR3 size: 13 residues. The DNA for the CDR3 is TGCAGCAAACGACTAGCGGGGAACAATGAGCAGTTCTTC. Translated: CSKRLAGNNEQFF.

This rearrangement joins TRBV28 to TRBJ2-7; 11 bases match TRBD2. The CDR3 has 17 amino acids. V dropped 4 bases and J dropped 2; count of bases not matched to a gene: 10. The germline CDR1 and CDR2 sequences are MDHEN and SYDVKM. The CDR3 DNA reads as TGTGCCAGCAGTTCACCCACGGGACTAGCGGCAACCTACGAGCAGTACTTC. This encodes CASSSPTGLAATYEQYF.

The genes are TRBV10-3 and TRBJ1-3; the D gene is possibly TRBD1 (6 bases). V was cut by 8 bases and J by 4 bases, with 12 bases left in between. This CDR3 has 13 amino acids. Germline CDR1 is ENHRY and CDR2 is SYGVKD. The CDR3 region is CAIGQSNGNTIYF. CDR3 sequence (DNA): TGTGCCATCGGACAGTCAAACGGAAACACCATATATTTT.

The rearrangement links TRBV6-5 to TRBJ2-7, with TRBD1 identical over 7 bases. The V gene's germline CDR1 is MNHEY and CDR2 SVGAGI. This CDR3 spans 14 amino acids. V shed 4 bases and J 3 bases; nucleotides not matched to a gene: 6. CDR3: CASSWTGTVYEQYF. CDR3 nucleotides: TGTGCCAGCAGTTGGACCGGGACAGTCTACGAGCAGTACTTC.

This chain connects TRBV28 to TRBJ1-2; D may be TRBD1 (5 bases). Germline-derived CDR1 and CDR2 are MDHEN and SYDVKM. This CDR3 is built from 15 residues. The ends were cut back, 2 bases at V and 8 bases at J, with 18 bases in the middle. The CDR3 sequence is CASSLSGAWTEGYTF. CDR3 sequence (DNA): TGTGCCAGCAGTTTAAGTGGGGCGTGGACGGAGGGCTACACCTTC.

This clone was recorded only once. This chain links TRBV6-5 with TRBJ2-1; D unresolved. The CDR3 length is 14 residues. Per the germline V gene, CDR1 is MNHEY and CDR2 is SVGAGI. V gave up 2 bases and J gave up 10 bases, with 15 bases separating them. Written as DNA, the CDR3 is TGTGCCAGCAGTTACGGGCTTTCCACATCGGAGCAGTTCTTC. Translation gives CASSYGLSTSEQFF.

In regard to this clone: This sample also contains other DNA sequences that code for the same CDR3. V is TRBV30 and J is TRBJ1-2; TRBD1 matches 8 bases. After removal of 0 bases from V and 6 bases from J, the junction contained 9 bases not matched to a gene. CDR1 is GTSNPN and CDR2 is SVGIG in the germline V gene (reference sequence). The CDR3 spans 15 residues. CDR3 bases: TGTGCCTGGAGTGTAATTCCCGGACAGGGTGATGGCTACACCTTC. Translation gives CAWSVIPGQGDGYTF.

V gene TRBV6-5 combines with J gene TRBJ2-7, with 12 positions matching TRBD2. Trimming cost V 6 bases and J 4 bases; bases outside gene matches: 7. The CDR3 is 15 amino acids. Germline CDR1 MNHEY, CDR2 SVGAGI. The CDR3 DNA reads TGTGCCAGCAGACGACTAGCGGGAGAAGTATACGAGCAGTACTTC. Translating it yields CASRRLAGEVYEQYF.

V usage is TRBV5-6 and J usage is TRBJ1-5; D uncertain. The CDR3 consists of 16 residues. V lost 2 bases, J lost 2 bases, and 14 bases lay in between. Germline V gives CDR1 SGHDT, CDR2 YYEEEE. In DNA, the CDR3 is TGTGCCAGCAGCTTCTGGTCCTACTTGGGCAATCAGCCCCAGCATTTT. Amino acid sequence: CASSFWSYLGNQPQHF. The full variable domain, with the rest looked up from reference TRBV5-6 and TRBJ1-5, is DAGVTQSPTHLIKTRGQQVTLRCSPKSGHDTVSWYQQALGQGPQFIFQYYEEEERQRGNFPDRFSGHQFPNYSSELNVNALLLGDSALYLCASSFWSYLGNQPQHFGDGTRLSIL.

The J gene is TRBJ2-1, the V gene TRBV2; D is uncertain. The CDR3 length is 12 residues. The ends were cut back, 1 base at V and 13 bases at J, with 11 bases in the middle. Germline V gives CDR1 SNHLY, CDR2 FYNNEI. For the CDR3, the DNA is TGTGCCAGCAGTGAAGTTGGGCTTCCCCAGTTCTTC. This gives the protein CASSEVGLPQFF.

This chain joins TRBV2 and TRBJ2-1; 11 bases line up with TRBD1. Germline V CDR1 and CDR2: SNHLY, FYNNEI. J gave up 10 bases and V 9 bases, and 8 bases lay outside the gene matches. CDR3 length: 13 amino acids. The CDR3 DNA reads as TGTGCCAGTAACGGACAGGGGGCGGGGGAGCAGTTCTTC. Translated, it gives CASNGQGAGEQFF.

This chain joins TRBV28 and TRBJ2-3; 8 bases agree with TRBD1. The CDR3 runs to 15 residues. After removal of 5 bases from V and 5 bases from J, the junction contained 9 bases not matched to a gene. CDR1 is MDHEN, CDR2 SYDVKM, per germline. Written as DNA, the CDR3 is TGTGCCAGCAGTACACGGACAGGGTTGGAAGATACGCAGTATTTT. Translation: CASSTRTGLEDTQYF.

The rearrangement links TRBV30 to TRBJ1-2, with TRBD1 matching over 8 bases. The germline CDR1 and CDR2 sequences are GTSNPN and SVGIG (reference sequence). J gave up 4 bases and V 5 bases, and 12 bases lay outside the gene matches. This CDR3 has 15 amino acids. The CDR3 sequence is CAWSLSPGQVYGYTF. CDR3 nucleotide sequence: TGTGCCTGGTCATTAAGTCCGGGACAGGTCTATGGCTACACCTTC.

This sequence joins TRBV28 and TRBJ1-2; 7 bases match TRBD1. V shed 3 bases, J shed 3 bases, and the junction held 7 bases outside the gene matches. CDR1 MDHEN and CDR2 SYDVKM come from the germline V gene. The CDR3 runs to 15 residues. The CDR3 sequence: CASSLHRDSYYGYTF. The CDR3 DNA follows: TGTGCCAGCAGTTTGCACCGGGACAGCTACTATGGCTACACCTTC.

For this clone: The sample carries other DNA sequences with the same CDR3. The rearrangement links TRBV7-2 to TRBJ1-1, with D unresolved. V gave up 5 bases and J gave up 0 bases, with 7 bases separating them. Germline CDR1 and CDR2: SGHTA and FQGNSA. CDR3 length equals 13 residues. CDR3 sequence reads: CASSREMNTEAFF. The CDR3 coding sequence is TGTGCCAGCAGCCGAGAGATGAACACTGAAGCTTTCTTT.

This sequence joins TRBV27 and TRBJ2-7, with no clear D. Germline V CDR1 and CDR2: MNHEY, SMNVEV (reference sequence). The CDR3 runs 14 residues. V shed 9 bases and J shed 0 bases, with 15 bases lying between them. The CDR3 loop reads CARLGRNGSYEQYF. CDR3 bases: TGTGCCAGACTTGGTAGAAATGGCTCCTACGAGCAGTACTTC.

The rearrangement joins TRBV7-3 to TRBJ2-3; TRBD1 is a possible D gene (5 bases). The CDR3 has 16 residues. Germline V gene sequence: CDR1 SGHTA, CDR2 FQGTGA. V lost 2 bases and J lost 0, with 12 bases in between. The CDR3 DNA is TGTGCCAGCAGCTTATACGGGCCAGGGAGCACAGATACGCAGTATTTT. It codes for CASSLYGPGSTDTQYF.

Comments on this clone: Other DNA sequences in the same sample also yield this CDR3. This sequence joins TRBV9 and TRBJ2-1; no clear D. Germline CDR1 SGDLS, CDR2 YYNGEE. The germline V and J ends were trimmed by 0 bases and 4 bases, with 5 bases remaining between them. The CDR3 has 13 amino acids. The CDR3 DNA follows: TGTGCCAGCAGCGTAGCCATTTACAATGAGCAGTTCTTC. Protein: CASSVAIYNEQFF.

The chain joins TRBV5-1 to TRBJ1-2, with D perhaps matching TRBD1 (6 bases). V was clipped by 3 bases and J by 4 bases, with 16 bases between them. Per germline, CDR1 SGHRS and CDR2 YFSETQ. The CDR3 covers 15 residues. The CDR3 loop reads CASSSGTTKSYGYTF. CDR3 in DNA: TGCGCCAGCAGCTCCGGGACAACAAAATCCTATGGCTACACCTTC.

The chain combines TRBV4-3 with TRBJ2-2; 7 positions agree with TRBD1. Trimming at V came to 0 bases and at J to 4 bases, leaving 8 bases not matched to a gene. The CDR3 sequence is 17 residues long. From germline, CDR1 is LGHNA and CDR2 YSLEER. CDR3 sequence reads: CASSQDLGTVVTGELFF. The DNA for the CDR3 is TGCGCCAGCAGCCAAGATCTTGGGACAGTCGTCACCGGGGAGCTGTTTTTT.

This clone was counted a few times. The rearrangement joins TRBV5-1 to TRBJ1-4; a possible D gene is TRBD1 (6 bases). Looked up from germline, CDR1 is SGHRS and CDR2 is YFSETQ. This CDR3 has 15 amino acids. Between the trimmed V and J ends, which lost 4 bases and 5 bases, there was a span of 15 bases. For the CDR3, the DNA is TGCGCCAGCAGCCCGAGAGGGGGTCCCAATGAAAAACTGTTTTTT. Amino acids: CASSPRGGPNEKLFF.